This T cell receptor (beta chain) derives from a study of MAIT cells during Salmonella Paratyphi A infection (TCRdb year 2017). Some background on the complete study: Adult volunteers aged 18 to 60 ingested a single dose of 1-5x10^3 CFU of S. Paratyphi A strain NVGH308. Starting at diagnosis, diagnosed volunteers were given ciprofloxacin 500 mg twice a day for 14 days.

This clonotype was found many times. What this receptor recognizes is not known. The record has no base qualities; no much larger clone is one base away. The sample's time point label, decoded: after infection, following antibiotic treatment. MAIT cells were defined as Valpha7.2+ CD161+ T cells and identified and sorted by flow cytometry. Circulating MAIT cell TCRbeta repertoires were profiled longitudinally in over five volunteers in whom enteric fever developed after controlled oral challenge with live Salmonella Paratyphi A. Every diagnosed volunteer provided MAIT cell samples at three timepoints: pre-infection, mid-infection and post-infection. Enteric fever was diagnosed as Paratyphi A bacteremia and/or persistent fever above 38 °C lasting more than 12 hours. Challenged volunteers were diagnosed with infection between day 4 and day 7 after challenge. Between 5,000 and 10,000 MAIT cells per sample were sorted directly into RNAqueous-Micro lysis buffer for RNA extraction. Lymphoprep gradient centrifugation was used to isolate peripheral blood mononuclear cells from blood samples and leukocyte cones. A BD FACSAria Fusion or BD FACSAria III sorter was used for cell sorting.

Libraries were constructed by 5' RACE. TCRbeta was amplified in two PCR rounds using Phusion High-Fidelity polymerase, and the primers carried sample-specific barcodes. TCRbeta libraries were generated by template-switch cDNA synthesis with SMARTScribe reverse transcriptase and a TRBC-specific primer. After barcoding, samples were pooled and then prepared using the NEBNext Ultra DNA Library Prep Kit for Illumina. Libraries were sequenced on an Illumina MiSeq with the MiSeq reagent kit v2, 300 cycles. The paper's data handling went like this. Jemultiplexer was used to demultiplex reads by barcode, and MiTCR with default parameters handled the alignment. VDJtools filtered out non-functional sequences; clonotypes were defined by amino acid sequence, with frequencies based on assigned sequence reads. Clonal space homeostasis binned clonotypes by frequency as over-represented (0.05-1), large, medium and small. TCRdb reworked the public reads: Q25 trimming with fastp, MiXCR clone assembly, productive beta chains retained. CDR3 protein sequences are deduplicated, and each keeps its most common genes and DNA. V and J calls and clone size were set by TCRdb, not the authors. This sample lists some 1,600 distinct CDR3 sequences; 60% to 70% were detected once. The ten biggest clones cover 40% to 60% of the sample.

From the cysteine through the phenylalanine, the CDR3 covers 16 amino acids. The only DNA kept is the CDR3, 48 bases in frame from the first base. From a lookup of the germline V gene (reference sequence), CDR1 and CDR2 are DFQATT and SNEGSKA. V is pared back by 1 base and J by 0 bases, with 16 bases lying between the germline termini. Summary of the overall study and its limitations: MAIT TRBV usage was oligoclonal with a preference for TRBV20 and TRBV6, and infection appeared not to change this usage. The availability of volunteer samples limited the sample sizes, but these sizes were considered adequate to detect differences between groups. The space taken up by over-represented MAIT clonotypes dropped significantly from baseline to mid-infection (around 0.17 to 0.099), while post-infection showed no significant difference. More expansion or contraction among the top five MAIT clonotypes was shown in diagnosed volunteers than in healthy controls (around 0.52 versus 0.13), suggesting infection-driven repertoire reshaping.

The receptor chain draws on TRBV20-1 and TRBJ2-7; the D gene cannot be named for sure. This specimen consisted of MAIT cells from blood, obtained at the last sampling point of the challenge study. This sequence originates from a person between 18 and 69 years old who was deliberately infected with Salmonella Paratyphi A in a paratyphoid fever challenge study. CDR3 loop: CSARALDQPDSYEQYF. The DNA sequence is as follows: TGCAGTGCTAGAGCTCTAGACCAGCCCGACTCCTACGAGCAGTACTTC.